The 2 T cell receptor beta chains below all came from one sample that was sequenced in a study of cytomegalovirus exposure and HLA in healthy donors. A multiplex PCR was run with 60 Vbeta primers and 13 Jbeta primers. Data came from immunoSEQ multiplex PCR; TCRdb stores just in-frame clones and leaves some out. Here the sample spans 150,000 to 200,000 clones, 80% to 90% being singletons. Sequencing input: PBMCs. The source is a male donor in good health and CMV-seronegative.

The rearrangement links TRBV7-3 to TRBJ2-3; tentative D call: TRBD1 (6 bases). Germline CDR1 and CDR2: SGHTA and FQGTGA. V was pared by 5 bases and J by 1 base, with 13 bases between. The CDR3 is made up of 15 amino acids. Written as DNA, the CDR3 is TGTGCCAGCAGCGAAACAGGGCGCGGCACAGATACGCAGTATTTT. It translates to CASSETGRGTDTQYF.

This clone was detected only once. V is TRBV15 and J is TRBJ2-7; 7 nucleotides agree with TRBD2. With V trimmed by 0 bases and J by 3 bases, 5 bases remained unmatched. Germline loops: CDR1 LNHNV, CDR2 YYDKDF (reference sequence). This CDR3 spans 15 amino acids. The CDR3 here is CATSREASGIYEQYF. The CDR3 DNA is TGTGCCACCAGCAGAGAGGCTAGCGGAATCTACGAGCAGTACTTC.